The 14 T cell receptor beta chains presented below share a single source sample, sequenced in a study of blood T cell repertoires in COVID-19. The repertoire was sequenced with immunoSEQ multiplex PCR; TCRdb's copy has only in-frame clones and lacks some. The data hold a few hundred thousand clones, with approximately 90% observed a single time. Sequencing input: peripheral blood. Source of these receptors: a young woman with COVID-19, enrolled during active disease.

V gene TRBV7-2 combines with J gene TRBJ1-1; 7 positions match TRBD1. Trimming at V came to 8 bases and at J to 1 base, leaving 7 bases not matched to a gene. The CDR3 covers 14 residues. CDR1 and CDR2 from the germline V gene are SGHTA and FQGNSA. CDR3 DNA: TGTGCCAGCGCCCCAGACAGGGAGAACACTGAAGCTTTCTTT. Amino acids: CASAPDRENTEAFF.

This rearrangement joins TRBV7-6 to TRBJ2-7; possible D gene TRBD1, 5 bases. This CDR3 has 11 amino acids. V was pared by 11 bases and J by 7 bases, with 15 bases between. CDR1 is SGHVS, CDR2 FNYEAQ, per germline. CDR3 sequence reads: CASAGSGEQYF. The CDR3 region has the DNA TGTGCCTCCGCAGGGTCAGGAGAGCAGTACTTC.

The J gene is TRBJ2-3, the V gene TRBV28, with D uncertain. The CDR3 loop spans 15 amino acids. Germline V gene lookup returns CDR1 MDHEN and CDR2 SYDVKM. Trimming stripped 7 bases from V and 0 bases from J, with 14 bases between. The CDR3 DNA reads as TGTGCCAGCACTCCCCCGGTCACTAGCACAGATACGCAGTATTTT. This translates into CASTPPVTSTDTQYF.

This chain uses TRBV12-5 with TRBJ1-1; D perhaps matches TRBD1 (5 bases). Trimming cost V 1 base and J 0 bases, with 6 bases left between them. Germline values: CDR1 LGHNT, CDR2 FRNRAP. CDR3 size: 14 residues. The CDR3 protein is CASGLDRMNTEAFF. The CDR3 bases are TGTGCTAGTGGTTTGGACAGGATGAACACTGAAGCTTTCTTT. Variable domain in full (rest from reference TRBV12-5 and TRBJ1-1): DARVTQTPRHKVTEMGQEVTMRCQPILGHNTVFWYRQTMMQGLELLAYFRNRAPLDDSGMPKDRFSAEMPDATLATLKIQPSEPRDSAVYFCASGLDRMNTEAFFGQGTRLTVV.

This chain joins TRBV11-2 and TRBJ1-2; the D is unclear. The CDR3 runs to 15 residues. V lost 4 bases and J lost 5, with 17 bases in between. Germline CDR1 and CDR2: SGHAT and FQNNGV. The CDR3: CASSSHSATPYGYTF. The CDR3 region has the DNA TGTGCCAGCAGCTCCCACAGTGCCACTCCATATGGCTACACCTTC.

This chain joins TRBV5-4 and TRBJ1-3; 9 nucleotides line up with TRBD1. The CDR3 runs to 12 residues. The V segment lost 5 bases and the J segment 10 bases; nucleotides outside the gene matches: 4. In germline, CDR1 is SGHNT, CDR2 YYREEE (reference sequence). Here the CDR3 DNA reads TGTGCCAGCAGTTACAGGGGGCGGACCATATATTTT. The encoded protein is CASSYRGRTIYF.

The chain couples TRBV7-2 to TRBJ1-2; no definite D call. Trimming took off 5 bases at V and 2 bases at J, with 9 bases between the two ends. The germline V gene encodes CDR1 SGHTA and CDR2 FQGNSA. The CDR3 has 13 amino acids. This CDR3 reads CASSPESNYGYTF. DNA of the CDR3: TGTGCCAGCAGCCCAGAATCGAACTATGGCTACACCTTC.

This chain uses TRBV19 with TRBJ1-5; 8 positions match TRBD1. Germline CDR1 reads LNHDA; CDR2 reads SQIVND (reference sequence). V lost 7 bases and J lost 4; bases outside the gene matches: 9. This CDR3 comprises 15 residues. Here the CDR3 DNA reads TGTGCCAGTATAACAGGGGGTCGTAGTAATCAGCCCCAGCATTTT. Translation gives CASITGGRSNQPQHF.

J is TRBJ2-3 and V is TRBV2; D not certain. The CDR3 runs 14 residues. Trimming removed 7 bases from V and 1 base from J, with 12 bases in between. Germline-derived CDR1 and CDR2 are SNHLY and FYNNEI. The CDR3 is CASTETSGTDTQYF. The CDR3 bases are TGTGCCAGCACCGAGACGAGCGGCACAGATACGCAGTATTTT.

The genes are TRBV7-2 and TRBJ1-3; D is possibly TRBD1 (6 bases). Trimming took 5 bases from V and 8 from J, leaving 19 bases between them. The CDR3 runs 15 residues. CDR1 is SGHTA and CDR2 is FQGNSA in the germline V gene. CDR3 coding DNA: TGTGCCAGCAGCGCACAGGGTCTCTGGGCGGACACCATATATTTT. Translating gives CASSAQGLWADTIYF.

The chain's CDR3 is CASSGDRVQGQPQHF. DNA for the CDR3: TGTGCCAGCAGCGGGGACAGGGTCCAGGGTCAGCCCCAGCATTTT. The chain couples TRBV7-9 to TRBJ1-5, with TRBD1 matching 9 bases. This CDR3 spans 15 amino acids. With V trimmed by 5 bases and J by 6 bases, 8 bases remained unmatched. Germline lookup yields CDR1 SEHNR and CDR2 FQNEAQ (reference sequence).

The table lists this clone with a few counts. The chain is built from TRBV9 and TRBJ2-1, with D possibly being TRBD1 (6 bases). CDR3 length: 15 residues. The V and J ends lost 0 bases and 7 bases respectively, with 14 bases between them. The germline V gene has CDR1 SGDLS and CDR2 YYNGEE. The CDR3 here is CASSVGGTPGNEQFF. As DNA, the CDR3 is TGTGCCAGCAGCGTAGGTGGGACACCCGGAAATGAGCAGTTCTTC.

The chain is built from TRBV7-9 and TRBJ1-3; 7 bases fit TRBD1. CDR3 length equals 16 residues. The germline V gene has CDR1 SEHNR and CDR2 FQNEAQ (reference sequence). J gave up 5 bases and V 3 bases, and 10 bases lay outside the gene matches. The CDR3: CASSFSGAGGRNTIYF. In DNA, the CDR3 is TGTGCCAGCAGCTTTTCCGGGGCAGGGGGGAGAAACACCATATATTTT.

The chain recombines TRBV13 with TRBJ1-6; D possibly corresponds to TRBD1 (5 bases). The CDR3 has 19 amino acids. CDR1 PRHDT and CDR2 FYEKMQ come from the germline V gene (reference sequence). Trimming cost V 4 bases and J 0 bases, with 19 bases left between them. The CDR3, as DNA: TGTGCCAGCAGCTCCCGTGGGGGGGGAATTAGCTCCTATAATTCACCCCTCCACTTT. This sequence encodes CASSSRGGGISSYNSPLHF.